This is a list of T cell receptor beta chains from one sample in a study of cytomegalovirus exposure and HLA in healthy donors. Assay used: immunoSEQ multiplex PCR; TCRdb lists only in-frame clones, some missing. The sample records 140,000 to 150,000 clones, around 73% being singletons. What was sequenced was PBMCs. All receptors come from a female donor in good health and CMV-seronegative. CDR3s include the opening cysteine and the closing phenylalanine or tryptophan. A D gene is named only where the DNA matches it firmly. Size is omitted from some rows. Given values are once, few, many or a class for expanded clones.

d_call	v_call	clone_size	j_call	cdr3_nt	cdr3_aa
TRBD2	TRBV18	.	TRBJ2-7	TGTGCCAGCTCACCCGGCGTGGCCTTTAAGCGGGGGGCGGAGCAGTACTTC	CASSPGVAFKRGAEQYF
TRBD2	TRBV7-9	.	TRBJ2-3	TGTGCCAGCAGCTTAGGACTAGCGGGCGCAGATACGCAGTATTTT	CASSLGLAGADTQYF
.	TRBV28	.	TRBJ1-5	TGTGCCAGCAGCCTGTCCGGGTTCAATCAGCCCCAGCATTTT	CASSLSGFNQPQHF
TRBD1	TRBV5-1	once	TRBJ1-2	TGCGCCAGCAGCCCCGACAGGGATGGAAACTATGGCTACACCTTC	CASSPDRDGNYGYTF
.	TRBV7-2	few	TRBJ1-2	TGTGCCAGCAGCCCCTGGGGGCGGTTGGGCTATGGCTACACCTTC	CASSPWGRLGYGYTF
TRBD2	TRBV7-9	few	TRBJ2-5	TGTGCCAGCAGCTTACTCGGGGCGGGAGCGTCCGGAGAGACCCAGTACTTC	CASSLLGAGASGETQYF
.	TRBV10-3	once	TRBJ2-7	TGTGCCATCTCCGCACAGGCCTACGAGCAGTACTTC	CAISAQAYEQYF
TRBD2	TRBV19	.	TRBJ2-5	TGTGCCAGTAGTATAGGTGGGACTATTCAGGAGACCCAGTACTTC	CASSIGGTIQETQYF
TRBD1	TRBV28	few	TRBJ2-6	TGTGCCAGCAGCCCTCAAAACGCCGGGACAGGGTGGGGTGCCGGGGCCAACGTCCTGACTTTC	CASSPQNAGTGWGAGANVLTF
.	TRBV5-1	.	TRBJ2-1	TGCGCCAGCAGCCTAAGCGGACAGAGCTCCTACAATGAGCAGTTCTTC	CASSLSGQSSYNEQFF
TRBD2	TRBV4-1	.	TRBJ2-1	TGCGCCAGCAGCCAAGGGGGAGGACTAGCGGGAGGTGGTGAGCAGTTCTTC	CASSQGGGLAGGGEQFF
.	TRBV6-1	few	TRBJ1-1	TGCACCCTATGGAGGGTGAGGACTGAAGCTTTCTTT	CTLWRVRTEAFF